This T cell receptor beta chain originates from a study of T cells in Graves' hyperthyroidism and ophthalmopathy. The overall study: Before treatment of any kind, peripheral blood was taken at initial diagnosis. Study results and caveats: Most thyroid-expanded clonotypes above 0.001 were also found in blood.

TCR beta CDR3 regions were amplified from RNA. The TCR CDR3 was amplified in a first-round RT-PCR using the HTBI primer set. MiXCR, applied by TCRdb to the multiplex PCR reads, yields one record per CDR3 protein. The data show roughly 280,000 distinct CDR3 sequences, roughly 22% seen once. V was cut by 0 bases and J by 8 bases, with 8 bases left in between. Germline CDR1 is SGHDN and CDR2 is FVKESK. This CDR3 region has 13 residues. Turning to this clonotype: Antigen unknown.

Each diagnosis drew on symptoms, thyroxine, TRAb, thyroid ultrasound and orbital computed tomography findings. The chain joins TRBV14 to TRBJ2-1; D remains ambiguous. Sequenced input: blood. This clonotype was sampled from a man aged 25 to 40 with Graves' ophthalmopathy. The CDR3 reads CASSQEPRDEQFF. The DNA for the CDR3 is TGTGCCAGCAGCCAAGAGCCCCGGGATGAGCAGTTCTTC.